This TCR beta chain was captured in a study of T cell changes during pregnancy in multiple sclerosis. Germline-derived CDR1 and CDR2 are KGHSH and LQKENI. This CDR3 is built from 14 residues. V was shortened by 2 bases and J by 9 bases, with 11 bases between the two germline ends. Libraries were prepared by immunoSEQ multiplex PCR; TCRdb keeps only in-frame clonotypes and omits some of them. The repertoire holds approximately 27,000 clones, around nine tenths seen once, with 0.65% to 0.9% in the top ten. Sequences were derived from CD4+ T cells from peripheral blood mononuclear cells, sampled in the first trimester of pregnancy. The gene calls are TRBV18 and TRBJ1-6; D is perhaps TRBD1 (6 bases). The TCR sequence derives from a female donor with multiple sclerosis, enrolled in a pregnancy study. The CDR3 protein is CASSPGQGRSPLHF. The CDR3 nucleotides read TGTGCCAGCTCACCAGGGCAGGGGCGTTCACCCCTCCACTTT. Full variable domain (outside the CDR3, taken from reference TRBV18 and TRBJ1-6): NAGVMQNPRHLVRRRGQEARLRCSPMKGHSHVYWYRQLPEEGLKFMVYLQKENIIDESGMPKERFSAEFPKEGPSILRIQQVVRGDSAAYFCASSPGQGRSPLHFGNGTRLTVT.